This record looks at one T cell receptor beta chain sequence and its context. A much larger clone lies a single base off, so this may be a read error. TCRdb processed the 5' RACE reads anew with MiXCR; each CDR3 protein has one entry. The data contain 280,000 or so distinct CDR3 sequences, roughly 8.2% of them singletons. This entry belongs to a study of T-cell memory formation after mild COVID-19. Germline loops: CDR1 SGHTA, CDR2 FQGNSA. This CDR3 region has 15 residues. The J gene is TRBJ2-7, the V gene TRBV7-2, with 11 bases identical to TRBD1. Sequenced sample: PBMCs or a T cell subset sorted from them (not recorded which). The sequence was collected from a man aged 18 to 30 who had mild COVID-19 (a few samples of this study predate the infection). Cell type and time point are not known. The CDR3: CSSSRPGQGAYEQYF. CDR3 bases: TGTTCCAGCAGCCGTCCGGGACAGGGGGCCTACGAGCAGTACTTC.